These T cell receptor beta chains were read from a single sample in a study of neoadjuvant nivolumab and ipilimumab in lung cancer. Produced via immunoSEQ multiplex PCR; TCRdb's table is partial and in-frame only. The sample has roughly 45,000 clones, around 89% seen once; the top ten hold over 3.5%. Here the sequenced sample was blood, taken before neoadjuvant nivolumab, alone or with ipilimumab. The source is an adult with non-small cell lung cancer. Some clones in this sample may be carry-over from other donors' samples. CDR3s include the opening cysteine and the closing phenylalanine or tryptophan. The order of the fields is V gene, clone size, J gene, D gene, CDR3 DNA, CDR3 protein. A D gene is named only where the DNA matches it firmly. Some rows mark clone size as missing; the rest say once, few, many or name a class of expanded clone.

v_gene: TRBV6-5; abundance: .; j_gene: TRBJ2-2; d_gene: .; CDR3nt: TGTGCCAGCAGTTACTCGGGGGTAGCCGGGGAGCTGTTTTTT; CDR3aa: CASSYSGVAGELFF
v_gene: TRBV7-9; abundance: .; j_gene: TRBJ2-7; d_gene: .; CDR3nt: TGTGCCAGCAGCCCCCGGGACACTTTACCGGACGAGCAGTACTTC; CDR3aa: CASSPRDTLPDEQYF
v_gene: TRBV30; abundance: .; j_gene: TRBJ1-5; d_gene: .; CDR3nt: TGTGCCTGGAGTGTTCAGGACAATCAGCCCCAGCATTTT; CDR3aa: CAWSVQDNQPQHF
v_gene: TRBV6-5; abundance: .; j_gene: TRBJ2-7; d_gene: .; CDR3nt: TGTGCCAGCAGTAGGACGGCCACCTACGAGCAGTACTTC; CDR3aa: CASSRTATYEQYF
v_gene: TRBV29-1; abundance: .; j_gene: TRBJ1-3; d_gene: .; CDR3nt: TGCAGCGTTGATACGCCTGGAAACACCATATATTTT; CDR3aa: CSVDTPGNTIYF
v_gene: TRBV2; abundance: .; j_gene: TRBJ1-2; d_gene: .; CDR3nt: TGTGCCAGCAGAGGGACATCGATCTATGGCTACACCTTC; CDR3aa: CASRGTSIYGYTF
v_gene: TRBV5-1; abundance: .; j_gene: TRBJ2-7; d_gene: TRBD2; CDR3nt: TGCGCCAGCAGCACTTTAGCGGGAGAGGCTAACGAGCAGTACTTC; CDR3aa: CASSTLAGEANEQYF
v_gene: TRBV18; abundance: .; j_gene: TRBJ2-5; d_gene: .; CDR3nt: TGTGCCAGCTCGCCCCGAATTACGGGGGCGGAGGAGACCCAGTACTTC; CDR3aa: CASSPRITGAEETQYF
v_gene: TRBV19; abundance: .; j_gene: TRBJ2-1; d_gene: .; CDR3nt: TGTGCCAGTAGTATAGAAGGGGGGCGTACGTTCTTC; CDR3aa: CASSIEGGRTFF
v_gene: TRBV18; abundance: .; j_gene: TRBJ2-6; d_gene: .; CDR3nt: TGTGCCAGTACAGCGGGACAGAGCTCTGGGGCCAACGTCCTGACTTTC; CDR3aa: CASTAGQSSGANVLTF
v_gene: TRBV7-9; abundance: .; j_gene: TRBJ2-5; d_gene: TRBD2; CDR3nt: TGTGCCTCCAGAGAACTAGCGTTGGAGACCCAGTACTTC; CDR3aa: CASRELALETQYF
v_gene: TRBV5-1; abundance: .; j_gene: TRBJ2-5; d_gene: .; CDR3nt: TGCGCCAGCGAGGGGAAGTACTTC; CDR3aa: CASEGKYF
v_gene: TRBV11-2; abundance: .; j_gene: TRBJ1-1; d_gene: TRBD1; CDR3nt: TGTGCCAGCAGTTCCGGGACAGGACCTATGAACACTGAAGCTTTCTTT; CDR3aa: CASSSGTGPMNTEAFF
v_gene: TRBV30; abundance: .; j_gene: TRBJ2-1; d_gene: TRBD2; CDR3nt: TGTGCCTGGAGTGTATTCCTAGCGGGGAACAATGAGCAGTTCTTC; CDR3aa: CAWSVFLAGNNEQFF
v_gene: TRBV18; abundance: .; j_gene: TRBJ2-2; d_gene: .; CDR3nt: TGTGCCAGCTCACTTCAAACGACAGGCAACACCGGGGAGCTGTTTTTT; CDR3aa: CASSLQTTGNTGELFF
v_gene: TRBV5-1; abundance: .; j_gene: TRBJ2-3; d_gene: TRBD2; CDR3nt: TGCGCCAGCAGCTTGGAGACGGGAGGGAGCATCACAGATACGCAGTATTTT; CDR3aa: CASSLETGGSITDTQYF
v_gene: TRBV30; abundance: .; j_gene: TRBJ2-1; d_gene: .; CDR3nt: TGTGCCTGGAGTTACTCTTACAATGAGCAGTTCTTC; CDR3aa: CAWSYSYNEQFF
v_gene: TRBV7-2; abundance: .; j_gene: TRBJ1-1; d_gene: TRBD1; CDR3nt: TGTGCCAGCAGCTTTCGACAGGGAACGAACACTGAAGCTTTCTTT; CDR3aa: CASSFRQGTNTEAFF
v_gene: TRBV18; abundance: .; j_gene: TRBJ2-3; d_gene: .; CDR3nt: TGTGCCAGCTCACCTTACGGGGGAAGCACAGATACGCAGTATTTT; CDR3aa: CASSPYGGSTDTQYF
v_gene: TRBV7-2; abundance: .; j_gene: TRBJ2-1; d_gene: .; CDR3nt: TGTGCCAGCGAGAGGGTTAACTCCTACAATGAGCAGTTCTTC; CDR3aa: CASERVNSYNEQFF
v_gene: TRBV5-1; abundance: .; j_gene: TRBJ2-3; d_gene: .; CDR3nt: TGCGCCAGCAGTCACCGGGACAACACAGATACGCAGTATTTT; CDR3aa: CASSHRDNTDTQYF
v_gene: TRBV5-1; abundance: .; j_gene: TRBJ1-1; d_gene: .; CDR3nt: TGCGCCAGCAGCCGCGATACTGAAGCTTTCTTT; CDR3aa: CASSRDTEAFF
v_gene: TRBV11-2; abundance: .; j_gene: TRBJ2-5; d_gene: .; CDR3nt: TGTGCCAGCAGCTTAGGGTCAGCGGTCCAGGAGACCCAGTACTTC; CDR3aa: CASSLGSAVQETQYF
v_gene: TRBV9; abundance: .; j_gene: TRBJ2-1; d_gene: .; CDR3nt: TGTGCCAGCAGCGCCCGGGACACAACGGTGAATGAGCAGTTCTTC; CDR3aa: CASSARDTTVNEQFF
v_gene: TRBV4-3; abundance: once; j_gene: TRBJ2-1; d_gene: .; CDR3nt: TGCGCCAGCAGCCAAGAATCCAGGAGCTCCTACAATGAGCAGTTCTTC; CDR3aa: CASSQESRSSYNEQFF
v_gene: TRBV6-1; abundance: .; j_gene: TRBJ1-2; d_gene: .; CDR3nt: TGTGCCACCTACAAAAACCATGGCTACACCTTC; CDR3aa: CATYKNHGYTF
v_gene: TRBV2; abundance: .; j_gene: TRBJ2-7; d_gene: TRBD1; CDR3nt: TGTGCCAGCAGTGAGGACAGGAGCAGCGAGCAGTACTTC; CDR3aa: CASSEDRSSEQYF
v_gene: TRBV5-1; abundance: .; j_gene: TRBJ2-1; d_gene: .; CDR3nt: TGCGCCAGCAGCTTGCCGTCTGATGAGCAGTTCTTC; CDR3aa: CASSLPSDEQFF
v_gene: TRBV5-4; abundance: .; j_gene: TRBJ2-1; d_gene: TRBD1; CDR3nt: TGTGCCAGCAGCTTGGCGGGGACAGTCTACAATGAGCAGTTCTTC; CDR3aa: CASSLAGTVYNEQFF
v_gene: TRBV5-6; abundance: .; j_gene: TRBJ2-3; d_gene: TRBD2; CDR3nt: TGTGCCAGCAGCTTGGATAGCGGGGCCCCAGATACGCAGTATTTT; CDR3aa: CASSLDSGAPDTQYF
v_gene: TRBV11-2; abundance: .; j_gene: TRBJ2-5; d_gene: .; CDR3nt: TGTGCCAGCAGCTTAAGTCCAGGGAACGTCGAGACCCAGTACTTC; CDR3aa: CASSLSPGNVETQYF
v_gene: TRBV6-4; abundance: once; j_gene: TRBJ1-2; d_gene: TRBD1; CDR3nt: TGTGCCAGCAGTGCTGGGACAGCCACCCGTGGCTACACCTTC; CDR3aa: CASSAGTATRGYTF
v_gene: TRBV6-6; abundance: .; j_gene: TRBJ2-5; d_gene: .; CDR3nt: TGTGCCAGCAGTTACTCGGGGGAGACCCAGTACTTC; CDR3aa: CASSYSGETQYF
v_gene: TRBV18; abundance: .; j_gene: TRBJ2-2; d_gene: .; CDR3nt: TGTGCCAGCTCACCGCGGGCAGTTGCGAACACCGGGGAGCTGTTTTTT; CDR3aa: CASSPRAVANTGELFF
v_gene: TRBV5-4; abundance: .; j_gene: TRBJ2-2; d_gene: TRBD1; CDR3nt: TGTGCCAGCAGTTCGAAGTGGGACAGGGGGCGTTCGAACACCGGGGAGCTGTTTTTT; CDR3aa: CASSSKWDRGRSNTGELFF
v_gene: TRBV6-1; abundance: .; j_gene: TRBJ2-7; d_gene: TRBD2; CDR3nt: TGTGCCAGCAGGGATAGCGGGAGGAGCTACGAGCAGTACTTC; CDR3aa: CASRDSGRSYEQYF
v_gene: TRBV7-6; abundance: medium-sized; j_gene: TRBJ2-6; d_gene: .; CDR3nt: TGTGCCAGCAGCTTACAGGGGGGTTCTGGGGCCAACGTCCTGACTTTC; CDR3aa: CASSLQGGSGANVLTF
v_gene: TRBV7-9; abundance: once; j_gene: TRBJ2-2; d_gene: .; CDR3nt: TGTGCCAGCAGACAAGGCGGGGAGCTGTTTTTT; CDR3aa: CASRQGGELFF
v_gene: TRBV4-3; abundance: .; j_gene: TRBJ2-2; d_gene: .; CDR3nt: TGCGCCAGCAGCCAAACCTGGGGCGGGGCGAACACCGGGGAGCTGTTTTTT; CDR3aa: CASSQTWGGANTGELFF
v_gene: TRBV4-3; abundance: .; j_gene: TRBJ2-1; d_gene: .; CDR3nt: TGCGCCAGCAGCCAAAAACGGACGGGAGTGGTCAATGAGCAGTTCTTC; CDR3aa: CASSQKRTGVVNEQFF